This is a list of T cell receptor beta chains from one sample in a study of blood T cells in healthy people across ages. TCRdb re-derived calls from the 5' RACE reads in MiXCR, one entry per CDR3 protein. The sample consists of 1.5 million to 2 million distinct CDR3 sequences, 49% of them appearing once. Material: blood. Receptor source: a woman aged 35 to 49 in good health. The conserved cysteine and the conserved F or W are not part of the CDR3 here. Each record gives: V gene, J gene, CDR3 protein.

V gene: TRBV20-1; J gene: TRBJ2-1; CDR3 protein: SAHASGGPYNEQF
V gene: TRBV4-1; J gene: TRBJ2-1; CDR3 protein: ASSQGDSSSYNEQF
V gene: TRBV20-1; J gene: TRBJ2-1; CDR3 protein: SADRDPPNDEQF
V gene: TRBV28; J gene: .; CDR3 protein: ASSPRTGRFEQY
V gene: TRBV7-2; J gene: TRBJ2-1; CDR3 protein: ASSSIVGQGPRSEQF
V gene: TRBV29-1; J gene: TRBJ2-3; CDR3 protein: SVAGGLNTQY
V gene: TRBV5-1; J gene: TRBJ2-5; CDR3 protein: ASSLSRTSGGLQETQY
V gene: TRBV4-1; J gene: TRBJ1-5; CDR3 protein: ASSQGQGASNQPQH
V gene: TRBV18; J gene: TRBJ2-3; CDR3 protein: ASPRGSSTDTQY
V gene: TRBV4-3; J gene: TRBJ2-5; CDR3 protein: ASSSQDRGGETQY
V gene: TRBV9; J gene: TRBJ2-3; CDR3 protein: ASSVGPLTDTQY
V gene: TRBV3-1; J gene: TRBJ2-3; CDR3 protein: ASSQEKAPRQHRATQY
V gene: TRBV7-6; J gene: TRBJ2-7; CDR3 protein: ASSLLTERAPGEQY
V gene: TRBV4-2; J gene: TRBJ2-5; CDR3 protein: ASSPGIAGGPETQY
V gene: TRBV20-1; J gene: TRBJ2-7; CDR3 protein: SAFNGYEQY
V gene: TRBV20-1; J gene: TRBJ1-4; CDR3 protein: SASGGGREKLF
V gene: TRBV6-6; J gene: .; CDR3 protein: ASSPTGTPGTQY
V gene: TRBV29-1; J gene: TRBJ1-1; CDR3 protein: SVRRQGGTEAF
V gene: TRBV13; J gene: TRBJ2-1; CDR3 protein: ASSPPTGRLGEQF
V gene: TRBV20-1; J gene: TRBJ2-1; CDR3 protein: SARDRVLAVSSYNEQF
V gene: TRBV20-1; J gene: TRBJ2-5; CDR3 protein: SAWSGSGGYQETQY
V gene: TRBV5-1; J gene: TRBJ2-1; CDR3 protein: ASSHGPDRGDEQF
V gene: TRBV7-7; J gene: TRBJ2-1; CDR3 protein: ASSLRVGGGLNEQF
V gene: TRBV12-3/TRBV12-4; J gene: TRBJ1-1; CDR3 protein: ASSLRQGNIEAF
V gene: TRBV2; J gene: TRBJ1-5; CDR3 protein: ASIEGQGGQPQH
V gene: TRBV5-1; J gene: TRBJ1-1; CDR3 protein: ASSSGGHTEAF
V gene: TRBV12-3/TRBV12-4; J gene: TRBJ2-3; CDR3 protein: ASGPRGFDRDTQY
V gene: TRBV6-5; J gene: TRBJ2-7; CDR3 protein: ASRPSGVIYEQY
V gene: TRBV7-2; J gene: TRBJ1-6; CDR3 protein: ASSSGMLSNSPLH
V gene: TRBV16; J gene: TRBJ1-2; CDR3 protein: ASSQLPAGGQGVAYT
V gene: TRBV20-1; J gene: TRBJ2-4; CDR3 protein: SARVRAGSVKNIQY
V gene: TRBV10-3; J gene: .; CDR3 protein: AISQDRASYNEQY
V gene: TRBV5-1; J gene: TRBJ1-2; CDR3 protein: ASSLARGNYGYT
V gene: TRBV7-9; J gene: TRBJ2-1; CDR3 protein: ASSLRRGTSGDLNEQF
V gene: TRBV9; J gene: TRBJ2-1; CDR3 protein: ASSVELGPWNEQF
V gene: TRBV7-9; J gene: TRBJ2-3; CDR3 protein: ASSFEGLVTDTQY
V gene: TRBV20-1; J gene: TRBJ2-5; CDR3 protein: SARPGQGGQETQY
V gene: TRBV6-2/TRBV6-3; J gene: TRBJ1-5; CDR3 protein: ASADADRGQNQPQH
V gene: TRBV10-3; J gene: TRBJ2-7; CDR3 protein: AISEGGTGNDEQY
V gene: TRBV7-2; J gene: TRBJ1-2; CDR3 protein: ASSPVGAYGYT
V gene: TRBV24-1; J gene: TRBJ2-4; CDR3 protein: ATSDYRGSGKNIQY
V gene: TRBV6-2/TRBV6-3; J gene: TRBJ1-2; CDR3 protein: ASTLQALLGYT
V gene: TRBV20-1; J gene: TRBJ2-1; CDR3 protein: SAREIGDEQF
V gene: TRBV5-5; J gene: TRBJ2-6; CDR3 protein: ASSLIGESGANVLT
V gene: TRBV7-2; J gene: TRBJ2-1; CDR3 protein: ASITLTGGPSEQF
V gene: TRBV5-6; J gene: TRBJ2-7; CDR3 protein: ASSEGERGSYEQY
V gene: TRBV28; J gene: TRBJ2-7; CDR3 protein: ASSDTTGLDYEQY
V gene: TRBV12-3/TRBV12-4; J gene: .; CDR3 protein: ASSFGLHIQY
V gene: TRBV20-1; J gene: TRBJ1-6; CDR3 protein: SARDEGRVDNSPLH
V gene: TRBV20-1; J gene: TRBJ2-5; CDR3 protein: SAGGSGGSEETQY
V gene: TRBV4-3; J gene: TRBJ2-7; CDR3 protein: ASSQDPRQGGYEQY
V gene: TRBV6-5; J gene: TRBJ2-7; CDR3 protein: ASSYSGDGSYEQY